A single sample is the source of the 21 T cell receptor beta chains below, sequenced in a study of molecular identifiers for immune sequencing clone quantification. Using its own MiXCR run on the PCR reads, TCRdb lists one record per CDR3 protein. The sample comprises 90,000 to 120,000 distinct CDR3 sequences, under 40% of which are singletons, and under 5.5% rests with the top ten. Material: naive CD8+ T cells from blood, with Jurkat cell RNA spiked in. Stated subset: FACS-sorted CD8+CD4-CCR7+CD45RA+ naive T cells. The receptors derive from a human donor in good health. Some libraries in this study had Jurkat cell RNA spiked in.

V is TRBV11-1 and J is TRBJ2-2; D is possibly TRBD2 (5 bases). CDR3 size: 15 residues. CDR1 SGHAT and CDR2 FQDESV come from the germline V gene (reference sequence). Trimming took off 4 bases at V and 8 bases at J, with 17 bases between the two ends. CDR3 residues: CASSWPQRRGGELFF. The CDR3, as DNA: TGTGCCAGCAGCTGGCCCCAACGAAGAGGGGGGGAGCTGTTTTTT.

This chain links TRBV6-2 or TRBV6-3 with TRBJ2-7, with D unresolved. V was clipped by 2 bases and J by 12 bases, with 17 bases between them. CDR1 is MNHEY and CDR2 is SVGEGT in the germline V gene. This CDR3 has 13 residues. CDR3 amino acids: CASSYGQPPPAYF. The CDR3 DNA reads as TGTGCCAGCAGTTACGGGCAGCCCCCTCCGGCGTACTTC.

This clonotype was observed many times. V is TRBV13 and J is TRBJ2-5, with D possibly being TRBD1 (5 bases). The CDR3 contains 13 residues. V dropped 8 bases and J dropped 1 base, with 11 bases sitting between them. From germline, CDR1 is PRHDT and CDR2 FYEKMQ (reference sequence). Here the CDR3 reads CASSKGPQETQYF. The DNA of the CDR3 is TGTGCCAGCTCGAAGGGGCCCCAAGAGACCCAGTACTTC.

The V and J genes are TRBV4-2 and TRBJ2-7, with D possibly being TRBD2 (6 bases). With 4 bases removed from V and 3 bases from J, the gap between germline ends came to 16 bases. The CDR3 is made up of 15 amino acids. Per germline, CDR1 LGHNA and CDR2 YNFKEQ. Here the CDR3 DNA reads TGTGCCAGCAGCCGACTAGTAGATACGGGCTACGAGCAGTACTTC. This translates into CASSRLVDTGYEQYF.

J is TRBJ1-5 and V is TRBV27; possibly TRBD1 for D (5 bases). Germline CDR1 reads MNHEY; CDR2 reads SMNVEV (reference sequence). The V gene lost 2 bases and the J gene lost 2 bases, with 10 bases spanning the gap. This CDR3 region has 15 residues. The CDR3 sequence is CASSLGGAGNQPQHF. In nucleotides, the CDR3 is TGTGCCAGCAGTTTAGGAGGGGCTGGCAATCAGCCCCAGCATTTT.

A word on this clonotype: This may stem from a read error, because a much larger clone lies one nucleotide away. V and J are TRBV18 and TRBJ2-7, with D unresolved. This CDR3 contains 14 residues. Germline assignment: CDR1 KGHSH and CDR2 LQKENI. V was cut by 2 bases and J by 6 bases, with 14 bases left in between. CDR3 in amino acids: CASSPTLSVAEQYF. The DNA of the CDR3 is TGTGCCAGCTCACCAACGCTGTCCGTCGCCGAGCAGTACTTC.

This clonotype was counted many times. This sequence joins TRBV27 and TRBJ2-6; 11 bases line up with TRBD1. J lost 0 bases, V lost 6 bases, and 10 bases had no gene match. The CDR3 is 19 residues long. CDR1 is MNHEY and CDR2 is SMNVEV in the germline V gene (reference sequence). CDR3 residues: CASRSDRGPSGSGANVLTF. CDR3 nucleotide sequence: TGTGCCAGCAGATCGGACAGGGGGCCCTCCGGCTCTGGGGCCAACGTCCTGACTTTC.

Turning to this clonotype: A much larger clone lies a single base off, so this may be a read error. This chain links TRBV7-9 with TRBJ1-4; the D gene is possibly TRBD1 (6 bases). Germline V gene sequence: CDR1 SEHNR, CDR2 FQNEAQ (reference sequence). CDR3 length equals 14 residues. As DNA, the CDR3 is TGTGCCAGCGCCGGCCGGGACAACCATGAAAAACTGTGTTTT. It encodes CASAGRDNHEKLCF.

There are a few counts of this clonotype. V and J are TRBV18 and TRBJ2-1; no reliable D call. The CDR3 covers 16 residues. Germline loops: CDR1 KGHSH, CDR2 LQKENI. The V end lost 0 bases, the J end lost 8 bases, and 17 bases lay between the germline ends. CDR3 sequence: CASSPPGRSPDDEQFF. Here the CDR3 DNA reads TGTGCCAGCTCACCACCTGGACGGTCCCCCGACGATGAGCAGTTCTTC.

The CDR3 region is CASSVGGQGVETQYF. The CDR3 nucleotides are TGTGCCAGCAGCGTGGGGGGACAGGGTGTGGAGACCCAGTACTTC. The rearrangement joins TRBV5-8 to TRBJ2-5; TRBD1 matches at 9 bases. This CDR3 region has 15 residues. Germline CDR1 reads SGHTS; CDR2 reads YDEGEE. After removal of 4 bases from V and 5 bases from J, the junction contained 9 bases not matched to a gene.

This clonotype was detected a few times. The CDR3, as DNA: TGTGCCAGCAGGAACCCGAGAGGGTACGAGCAGTACTTC. Translation gives CASRNPRGYEQYF. The V gene is TRBV2, the J gene TRBJ2-7; weak D call: TRBD2 (5 bases). CDR3 length: 13 amino acids. The germline CDR1 and CDR2 sequences are SNHLY and FYNNEI. Trimming removed 6 bases from V and 4 bases from J, with 13 bases in between. Full variable domain (remainder filled in from reference TRBV2 and TRBJ2-7): EPEVTQTPSHQVTQMGQEVILRCVPISNHLYFYWYRQILGQKVEFLVSFYNNEISEKSEIFDDQFSVERPDGSNFTLKIRSTKLEDSAMYFCASRNPRGYEQYFGPGTRLTVT.

This clonotype has just a few counts. The chain links TRBV6-5 to TRBJ2-7, with 8 bases lining up with TRBD2. The V and J ends lost 5 bases and 2 bases, in that order; junction bases with no gene match: 8. CDR3 length equals 15 residues. Looked up from germline, CDR1 is MNHEY and CDR2 is SVGAGI. For the CDR3, the DNA is TGTGCCAGCAGTCGGGAGGTAGCGGGAACCTACGAGCAGTACTTC. Its translation is CASSREVAGTYEQYF.

This chain uses TRBV20-1 with TRBJ2-1; 7 nucleotides align to TRBD2. With 7 bases clipped from V and 1 base from J, the junction kept 7 bases outside the gene matches. The V gene's germline CDR1 is DFQATT and CDR2 SNEGSKA (reference sequence). The CDR3 covers 14 residues. CDR3 protein: CSVPVAGSYNEQFF. CDR3 DNA sequence: TGCAGTGTCCCCGTAGCGGGTTCCTACAATGAGCAGTTCTTC.

This chain links TRBV7-9 with TRBJ2-6, with D possibly matching TRBD2 (6 bases). Trimming left V 5 bases short and J 1 base short, with 9 bases between. CDR3 length: 15 residues. Germline lookup yields CDR1 SEHNR and CDR2 FQNEAQ (reference sequence). The CDR3 nucleotides read TGTGCCAGCAGCGGAGGGGTGTCTGGGGCCAACGTCCTGACTTTC. Translated: CASSGGVSGANVLTF.

The chain combines TRBV10-1 with TRBJ2-4, with D unresolved. The CDR3 is made up of 15 amino acids. Trimming removed 3 bases from V and 9 bases from J, with 18 bases in between. Per the germline V gene, CDR1 is WNHNN and CDR2 is SYGVQD (reference sequence). The CDR3: CASSDRGVGLGIQYF. DNA for the CDR3: TGCGCCAGCAGTGATAGAGGAGTGGGCTTGGGCATTCAGTACTTC.

There are many counts of this clonotype. The chain combines TRBV7-8 with TRBJ2-3; TRBD1 or TRBD2 may be the D gene (6 bases each). Per germline, CDR1 SGHVS and CDR2 FQNEAQ. The V end lost 2 bases, the J end lost 5 bases, and 14 bases lay between the germline ends. CDR3 length equals 15 residues. CDR3 DNA sequence: TGTGCCAGCAGCTTAAAGGCTCGGGGGCGAGATACGCAGTATTTT. Translation gives CASSLKARGRDTQYF. The complete variable domain, with remaining parts taken from reference TRBV7-8 and TRBJ2-3, reads GAGVSQSPRYKVAKRGQDVALRCDPISGHVSLFWYQQALGQGPEFLTYFQNEAQLDKSGLPSDRFFAERPEGSVSTLKIQRTQQEDSAVYLCASSLKARGRDTQYFGPGTRLTVL.

In the case of this clonotype: The CDR3 end shows no conserved phenylalanine or tryptophan, and so a read error is likely. The chain is built from TRBV7-9 and TRBJ1-5; 10 positions agree with TRBD1. The junction had 4 bases not matched to a gene; V was cut back by 3 bases and J by 5 bases. Germline assignment: CDR1 SEHNR and CDR2 FQNEAQ (reference sequence). This CDR3 spans 15 amino acids. The CDR3 spells CASSLGTGEDQPQHS. CDR3 in DNA: TGTGCCAGCAGCTTGGGGACAGGGGAGGATCAGCCCCAGCATTCT.

In this sample, this clonotype turned up once. The chain recombines TRBV13 with TRBJ2-3; maybe TRBD1 (6 bases). The CDR3 spans 15 residues. CDR1 PRHDT and CDR2 FYEKMQ come from the germline V gene (reference sequence). Between the trimmed V and J ends, which lost 4 bases and 5 bases, there was a span of 16 bases. For the CDR3, the DNA is TGTGCCAGCAGCTCTCAACAGGGATCGAGAGATACGCAGTATTTT. It encodes CASSSQQGSRDTQYF. Looking up the rest from reference TRBV13 and TRBJ2-3 gives the full variable domain: AAGVIQSPRHLIKEKRETATLKCYPIPRHDTVYWYQQGPGQDPQFLISFYEKMQSDKGSIPDRFSAQQFSDYHSELNMSSLELGDSALYFCASSSQQGSRDTQYFGPGTRLTVL.

This clonotype appeared many times. V and J are TRBV6-2 or TRBV6-3 and TRBJ2-7, with D maybe TRBD2 (5 bases). The CDR3 has 15 residues. Per germline, CDR1 MNHEY and CDR2 SVGEGT. Trimming shortened V by 4 bases and J by 4 bases, and 17 bases separated the two germline ends. CDR3 region: CASSSGLLTGYEQYF. The CDR3 nucleotides are TGTGCCAGCAGTTCCGGACTTCTAACGGGGTACGAGCAGTACTTC.

Comments on this clonotype: This may be a read error, as it is one base from a much larger clone. The chain combines TRBV14 with TRBJ1-1, with D uncertain. This CDR3 is 14 amino acids long. CDR1 SGHDN and CDR2 FVKESK come from the germline V gene. The CDR3 protein is CVSSPFGRSTEAFF. The CDR3 DNA reads TGTGTCAGCAGCCCTTTCGGACGGAGCACTGAAGCTTTCTTT. The full variable domain, in which reference TRBV14 and TRBJ1-1 provide the parts outside the CDR3, is EAGVTQFPSHSVIEKGQTVTLRCDPISGHDNLYWYRRVMGKEIKFLLHFVKESKQDESGMPNNRFLAERTGGTYSTLKVQPAELEDSGVYFCVSSPFGRSTEAFFGQGTRLTVV.

The rearrangement uses TRBV11-2 and TRBJ2-5; 7 nucleotides line up with TRBD2. Germline V gene sequence: CDR1 SGHAT, CDR2 FQNNGV. Losses at the gene ends were 6 bases for V and 3 bases for J; bases not matched to a gene: 10. The length of the CDR3 is 15 residues. The CDR3 bases are TGTGCCAGCAGAATTCGGGGACTACCGAAAGAGACCCAGTACTTC. It yields the protein CASRIRGLPKETQYF.